The 15 T cell receptor beta chains below come from one sample, sequenced in a study of cytomegalovirus exposure and HLA in healthy donors. Both 60 Vbeta primers and 13 Jbeta primers went into the PCR. Assay: immunoSEQ multiplex PCR; the TCRdb copy retains only in-frame clones and omits some. The table includes 150,000 or so clones, around 79% detected once. Sequencing used PBMCs. All receptors come from a man aged 30 to 39 in good health and CMV-seropositive.

V gene TRBV4-1 combines with J gene TRBJ1-3; D is unclear. The ends were cut back, 0 bases at V and 2 bases at J, with 8 bases in the middle. The CDR3 covers 15 residues. Germline V gene lookup returns CDR1 MGHRA and CDR2 YSYEKL. The CDR3 spells CASSQDPNAGNTIYF. CDR3 DNA sequence: TGCGCCAGCAGCCAAGATCCAAATGCTGGAAACACCATATATTTT.

The chain uses TRBV18 and TRBJ2-1; perhaps TRBD1 as D (6 bases). Germline V CDR1 and CDR2: KGHSH, LQKENI. Trimming cost V 4 bases and J 2 bases, with 9 bases left between them. The CDR3 contains 14 residues. For the CDR3, the DNA is TGTGCCAGCTCACGACAGGAGACCTACAATGAGCAGTTCTTC. It is translated as CASSRQETYNEQFF.

The chain uses TRBV7-2 and TRBJ1-2; D gene uncertain. V lost 1 base, J lost 5 bases, and 8 bases lay in between. Germline assignment: CDR1 SGHTA and CDR2 FQGNSA. The CDR3 covers 13 residues. CDR3: CASSLGQEYGYTF. In DNA, the CDR3 is TGTGCCAGCAGCTTAGGGCAGGAATATGGCTACACCTTC.

The chain combines TRBV28 with TRBJ2-7; D uncertain. V lost 3 bases, J lost 3 bases, and 6 bases lay in between. Germline-derived CDR1 and CDR2 are MDHEN and SYDVKM. The CDR3 sequence is 12 residues long. CDR3 nucleotide sequence: TGTGCCAGCAGTTTTAACTTCTACGAGCAGTACTTC. It yields the protein CASSFNFYEQYF.

The chain links TRBV9 to TRBJ2-5; D may be TRBD2 (6 bases). Trimming took 2 bases from V and 1 from J, leaving 12 bases between them. Per germline, CDR1 SGDLS and CDR2 YYNGEE. The CDR3 length is 15 residues. CDR3 coding DNA: TGTGCCAGCAGCGTGGGGACTTACCTCCAAGAGACCCAGTACTTC. This sequence encodes CASSVGTYLQETQYF.

The V gene is TRBV5-1, the J gene TRBJ1-2, with 8 nucleotides matching TRBD1. Germline V CDR1 and CDR2: SGHRS, YFSETQ. The CDR3 is made up of 16 amino acids. V trimming: 4 bases; J trimming: 8 bases; junction bases outside the gene matches: 16. The CDR3 spells CASSAILTRQGSGYTF. DNA for the CDR3: TGCGCCAGCAGCGCCATCTTGACCCGACAGGGGTCGGGCTACACCTTC.

The CDR3 DNA is TGTGCCAGCAGGGAGCGGGTGAACACCGGGGAGCTGTTTTTT. It codes for CASRERVNTGELFF. The chain recombines TRBV28 with TRBJ2-2; a possible D gene is TRBD2 (6 bases). Germline V lookup: CDR1 MDHEN, CDR2 SYDVKM. V lost 6 bases and J lost 1, with 9 bases in between. The CDR3 length is 14 residues.

The V gene is TRBV18, the J gene TRBJ1-3; D is uncertain. Germline values: CDR1 KGHSH, CDR2 LQKENI. V lost 10 bases, J lost 0 bases, and 13 bases lay in between. This CDR3 comprises 14 residues. This CDR3 is CATTSSPSGNTIYF. As DNA, the CDR3 is TGTGCCACTACGTCTTCCCCCTCTGGAAACACCATATATTTT.

As for this clone: At one boundary the junction diverges from the germline segment, which might be a read error. This chain joins TRBV6-5 and TRBJ1-2, with D possibly being TRBD1 (5 bases). Germline lookup yields CDR1 MNHEY and CDR2 SVGAGI. The CDR3 is 14 residues long. Written as DNA, the CDR3 is TGTGCCAGCAGGTCCAGGGCTACTAACGATGGCTACACCTTC. As protein: CASRSRATNDGYTF.

V is TRBV5-1 and J is TRBJ1-1; D may be TRBD1 (5 bases). Germline values: CDR1 SGHRS, CDR2 YFSETQ. This CDR3 contains 15 residues. V dropped 3 bases and J dropped 6 bases, with 18 bases sitting between them. The CDR3 coding sequence is TGCGCCAGCAGCTCCCACCGACAGCAGGACGCTGAAGCTTTCTTT. It specifies CASSSHRQQDAEAFF.

The chain has TRBV29-1 and TRBJ2-1; TRBD1 aligns across 11 bases. With V trimmed by 7 bases and J by 1 base, 0 bases remained unmatched. Germline V CDR1 and CDR2: SQVTM, ANQGSEA. This CDR3 contains 13 residues. The CDR3 spells CSGDRGSYNEQFF. DNA of the CDR3: TGCAGCGGGGACAGGGGGTCCTACAATGAGCAGTTCTTC.

The rearrangement links TRBV7-7 to TRBJ2-3, with 7 bases aligning to TRBD2. Unmatched junction bases numbered 4, after V lost 1 base and J lost 6 bases. This CDR3 region has 14 residues. Germline loops: CDR1 SSHAT, CDR2 FNYEAQ (reference sequence). The CDR3 DNA is TGTGCCAGCAGCTTAGGGGACTATGGTGATACGCAGTATTTT. Encoded protein: CASSLGDYGDTQYF.

A single count supports this clone. The V call is TRBV28, the J call TRBJ1-2; TRBD1 matches 9 bases. The CDR3 loop spans 15 amino acids. CDR1 MDHEN and CDR2 SYDVKM come from the germline V gene. The trim removed 5 bases at V and 4 bases at J, leaving 8 bases unmatched. Here the CDR3 reads CASSRQTGGVYGYTF. The DNA for the CDR3 is TGTGCCAGCAGTCGACAGACAGGGGGTGTCTATGGCTACACCTTC.

The V gene is TRBV7-9, the J gene TRBJ2-7; weak D call: TRBD2 (5 bases). Germline V gene data show CDR1 as SEHNR and CDR2 as FQNEAQ (reference sequence). Trimming took off 3 bases at V and 5 bases at J, with 14 bases between the two ends. The CDR3 contains 14 residues. The CDR3 sequence is CASSFYEGGHEQYF. The CDR3 nucleotides read TGTGCCAGCAGCTTTTACGAAGGAGGTCACGAGCAGTACTTC.

The chain has TRBV6-5 and TRBJ1-4, with no clear D. This CDR3 is built from 14 residues. Germline CDR1 is MNHEY and CDR2 is SVGAGI. The V and J ends lost 6 bases and 8 bases respectively, with 16 bases between them. The CDR3 region has the DNA TGTGCCAGCAGCCGACACCTCGGAAACGAAAAACTGTTTTTT. It codes for CASSRHLGNEKLFF.